Listed here are 12 T cell receptor beta chains from one sample, sequenced in a study of blood T cell repertoires in COVID-19. Produced via immunoSEQ multiplex PCR; TCRdb's table is partial and in-frame only. Of some 250,000 clones listed, 65% to 85% are singletons. Sequencing input: peripheral blood. Every receptor here comes from a man aged 40-49 years with acute or convalescent COVID-19.

The chain combines TRBV3-1 (or the pseudogene TRBV3-2) with TRBJ1-1, with unresolved D. Trimming left V 4 bases short and J 5 bases short, with 11 bases between. The CDR3 has 13 amino acids. Germline V gives CDR1 LGHDT, CDR2 YNNKEL (reference sequence). CDR3 amino acids: CASSLIGGTEAFF. The CDR3 nucleotides are TGTGCCAGCAGCCTCATAGGCGGTACTGAAGCTTTCTTT.

The chain employs TRBV5-1 and TRBJ2-3; 7 nucleotides line up with TRBD2. The germline gives CDR1 SGHRS, CDR2 YFSETQ. The CDR3 has 16 amino acids. The V segment lost 0 bases and the J segment 3 bases; nucleotides outside the gene matches: 7. The CDR3 nucleotides are TGCGCCAGCAGCTTGGCTTTTTCGGGAGGTACAGATACGCAGTATTTT. This sequence encodes CASSLAFSGGTDTQYF.

The chain recombines TRBV7-9 with TRBJ1-4; TRBD1 agrees at 8 bases. From germline, CDR1 is SEHNR and CDR2 FQNEAQ (reference sequence). The CDR3 sequence is 16 residues long. V was clipped by 1 base and J by 8 bases; unmatched bases: 9. CDR3 bases: TGTGCCAGCAGCTTAGAGGCGGGACAGGTGGGAGAAAAACTGTTTTTT. Translated: CASSLEAGQVGEKLFF.

The chain joins TRBV18 to TRBJ1-1; a possible D gene is TRBD1 (6 bases). The V gene's germline CDR1 is KGHSH and CDR2 LQKENI. The CDR3 covers 14 residues. Trimming shortened V by 6 bases and J by 0 bases, and 11 bases separated the two germline ends. The CDR3 is CASSRTVMNTEAFF. DNA of the CDR3: TGTGCCAGCTCCCGGACAGTAATGAACACTGAAGCTTTCTTT.

The chain joins TRBV3-1 (or the pseudogene TRBV3-2) to TRBJ2-1; D gene ambiguous. CDR1 LGHDT and CDR2 YNNKEL come from the germline V gene (reference sequence). V lost 0 bases to trimming and J lost 6 bases, with 12 bases between them. The CDR3 length is 15 residues. CDR3 residues: CASSQDHRSRNEQFF. The CDR3, as DNA: TGTGCCAGCAGCCAAGACCATAGGAGTCGCAATGAGCAGTTCTTC.

This clone was seen only once. The J gene is TRBJ2-4, the V gene TRBV2; TRBD1 agrees at 10 bases. Germline V gene sequence: CDR1 SNHLY, CDR2 FYNNEI. V was pared by 8 bases and J by 2 bases, with 3 bases of the junction left unmatched. There are 14 residues in the CDR3. The CDR3 sequence is CASGQGVSKNIQYF. The CDR3 DNA is TGTGCCAGCGGACAGGGGGTATCCAAAAACATTCAGTACTTC.

J is TRBJ2-5 and V is TRBV5-1; perhaps TRBD1 as D (6 bases). This CDR3 contains 15 residues. V gave up 4 bases and J gave up 1 base, with 14 bases separating them. Germline assignment: CDR1 SGHRS and CDR2 YFSETQ. The CDR3 bases are TGCGCCAGCAGCCAGAACGACAGGACCCAAGAGACCCAGTACTTC. The encoded protein is CASSQNDRTQETQYF. Full variable domain (rest looked up from reference TRBV5-1 and TRBJ2-5): KAGVTQTPRYLIKTRGQQVTLSCSPISGHRSVSWYQQTPGQGLQFLFEYFSETQRNKGNFPGRFSGRQFSNSRSEMNVSTLELGDSALYLCASSQNDRTQETQYFGPGTRLLVL.

This clone was recorded a few times. The V call is TRBV18, the J call TRBJ1-2, with unresolved D. Trimming pared 3 bases from V and 1 base from J, leaving 15 bases between. The CDR3 is 16 amino acids. The germline CDR1 and CDR2 sequences are KGHSH and LQKENI. The CDR3 is CASSPSRTTRNYGYTF. CDR3 coding DNA: TGTGCCAGCTCACCTAGTCGGACTACGCGTAACTATGGCTACACCTTC.

The chain uses TRBV4-2 and TRBJ1-6, with TRBD1 identical over 7 bases. There are 15 residues in the CDR3. The trim removed 1 base at V and 7 bases at J, leaving 4 bases unmatched. Looked up from germline, CDR1 is LGHNA and CDR2 is YNFKEQ. In DNA form, the CDR3 reads TGTGCCAGCAGCCAAGCGACAGGGCCGAATTCACCCCTCCACTTT. It encodes CASSQATGPNSPLHF.

The chain employs TRBV7-6 and TRBJ2-2; the match to TRBD2 covers 7 bases. The germline V gene has CDR1 SGHVS and CDR2 FNYEAQ. The ends lost 0 bases at V and 9 bases at J; junction bases unmatched: 10. This CDR3 contains 16 residues. The DNA of the CDR3 is TGTGCCAGCAGCTTAGCTGCGACTAGCTCCCGAAGGGAGCTGTTTTTT. Its protein product is CASSLAATSSRRELFF. The full variable domain, its missing parts supplied by reference TRBV7-6 and TRBJ2-2, is GAGVSQSPRYKVTKRGQDVALRCDPISGHVSLYWYRQALGQGPEFLTYFNYEAQQDKSGLPNDRFSAERPEGSISTLTIQRTEQRDSAMYRCASSLAATSSRRELFFGEGSRLTVL.

The chain joins TRBV15 to TRBJ2-3, with D possibly matching TRBD2 (7 bases). The ends were cut back, 0 bases at V and 5 bases at J, with 12 bases in the middle. The CDR3 runs to 15 residues. Germline loops: CDR1 LNHNV, CDR2 YYDKDF (reference sequence). The CDR3: CATSRDGGGGDTQYF. The CDR3 bases are TGTGCCACCAGCAGAGATGGGGGGGGCGGAGATACGCAGTATTTT.

The V gene is TRBV5-1, the J gene TRBJ2-2; TRBD1 is a possible D gene (6 bases). Trimming cost V 3 bases and J 5 bases, with 23 bases left between them. The CDR3 runs to 18 residues. Per the germline V gene, CDR1 is SGHRS and CDR2 is YFSETQ. The CDR3 loop is CASSSSYRAPETTGELFF. The CDR3, as DNA: TGCGCCAGCAGCTCGTCCTACAGGGCGCCTGAGACGACCGGGGAGCTGTTTTTT. Filled out from reference TRBV5-1 and TRBJ2-2, the complete variable domain reads KAGVTQTPRYLIKTRGQQVTLSCSPISGHRSVSWYQQTPGQGLQFLFEYFSETQRNKGNFPGRFSGRQFSNSRSEMNVSTLELGDSALYLCASSSSYRAPETTGELFFGEGSRLTVL.